This T cell receptor (beta chain) was captured in a study of blood T cell repertoires in COVID-19 (dated by TCRdb to 2018 to 2020). Describing the broader study: Samples covering the acute and convalescent phases of COVID-19 were provided by collaborators in the United States, Italy and Spain. Samples came from the ongoing ImmuneRACE study (first 160 participants) plus 1,254 subjects from 6 global collaborators. The dataset comprised deeply sampled blood TCRbeta repertoires from subjects exposed to, actively infected with, or recovered from COVID-19. The prospective study material was composed of cDNA or gDNA derived from T cells, B-cell-depleted T cells, or PBMCs. The sample metadata nearly always contained a de-identified subject ID, COVID-19 status, age in years and sex. Where HLA class I and class II types were available, the types were taken from metadata supplied by the sample provider, not from assay-based typing. The repertoires were released in a freely available public database meant as a resource for research on the immune response to SARS-CoV-2.

The collaborating institutions used their own protocols to collect whole blood in K2EDTA tubes. For TCRbeta analysis, collaborator samples were shipped as frozen whole blood, as isolated PBMCs, or as DNA extracted from either sample type. What the work shows at the level of the full study, not this receptor alone: The amount of clinical and demographic metadata varied by source and participant and was provided uncurated.

TCRbeta CDR3 regions were amplified from genomic DNA by means of the immunoSEQ Assay, a bias-controlled multiplex PCR. The paper's data handling went like this. Nucleated cell counts per sample were estimated from amplification of reference gene primers within the assay. Sequence reads were collapsed and filtered to measure the absolute abundance of every unique TCRbeta CDR3 rearrangement. Productive Simpson clonality was computed per sample as the square root of Simpson's diversity index over productive rearrangements. The table was pulled from immuneACCESS by TCRdb, which kept in-frame rearrangements only. Such tables lose some clones; where checked, under half of the loss comes from unresolved V genes, and the rest has no known cause. Clonal size and the V and J genes are those of that table, whereas D and trimming came from the DNA. A total of approximately 56,000 clones appear in this sample, roughly 91% of them only once. Clones ranked in the top ten supply approximately 10% of the sample.

Inclusive of the bounding cysteine and phenylalanine, the CDR3 is 15 residues long. Of all the DNA, just the CDR3 is kept, 45 bases in frame from base 1. CDR1 and CDR2 (SGDLS, YYNGEE) derive from the germline V gene. Trimmed from V: 2 bases; trimmed from J: 5 bases; junction bases lacking a gene match: 7. Turning to this clone: Its antigen specificity is not known. Base quality data are lacking; no much larger clone is found one base away.

The chain employs TRBV9 and TRBJ2-3, with TRBD1 identical over 8 junction bases. The sequencing input was peripheral blood. The clonotype comes from an elderly man with active or convalescent COVID-19. The sequence in DNA is TGTGCCAGCAGCGTTTCGACAGGGGTGGTAGATACGCAGTATTTT. It translates to CASSVSTGVVDTQYF.